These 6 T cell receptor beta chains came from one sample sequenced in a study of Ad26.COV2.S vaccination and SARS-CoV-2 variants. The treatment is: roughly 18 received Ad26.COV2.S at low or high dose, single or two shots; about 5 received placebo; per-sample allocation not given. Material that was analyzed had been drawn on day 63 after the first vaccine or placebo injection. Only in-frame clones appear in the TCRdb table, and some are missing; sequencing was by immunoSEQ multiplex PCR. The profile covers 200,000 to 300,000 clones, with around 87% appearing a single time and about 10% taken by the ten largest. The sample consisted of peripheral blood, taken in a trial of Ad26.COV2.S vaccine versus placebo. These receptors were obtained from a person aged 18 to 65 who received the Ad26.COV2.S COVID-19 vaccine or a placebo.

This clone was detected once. The CDR3 DNA reads as TGCGCCAGCAGCCAATGGACAGGGGAGACCCAGTACTTC. Encoded protein: CASSQWTGETQYF. The chain links TRBV4-1 to TRBJ2-5; TRBD1 matches 8 bases. The CDR3 totals 13 residues. CDR1 MGHRA and CDR2 YSYEKL come from the germline V gene. Unmatched junction bases numbered 1, after V lost 2 bases and J lost 5 bases.

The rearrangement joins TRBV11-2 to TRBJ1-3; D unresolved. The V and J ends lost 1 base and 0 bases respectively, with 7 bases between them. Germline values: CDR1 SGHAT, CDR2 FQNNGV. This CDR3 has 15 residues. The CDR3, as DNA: TGTGCCAGCAGCTTAGTCTGGGGCTCTGGAAACACCATATATTTT. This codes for CASSLVWGSGNTIYF.

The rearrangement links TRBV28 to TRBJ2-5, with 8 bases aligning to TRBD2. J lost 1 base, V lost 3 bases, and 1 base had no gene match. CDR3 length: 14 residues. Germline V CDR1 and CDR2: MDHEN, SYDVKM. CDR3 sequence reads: CASSFSGIQETQYF. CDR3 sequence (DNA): TGTGCCAGCAGTTTTAGCGGGATCCAAGAGACCCAGTACTTC.

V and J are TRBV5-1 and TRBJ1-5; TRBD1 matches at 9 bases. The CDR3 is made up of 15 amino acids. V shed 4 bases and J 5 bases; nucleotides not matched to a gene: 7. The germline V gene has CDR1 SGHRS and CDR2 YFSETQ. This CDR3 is CASSATGGPDQPQHF. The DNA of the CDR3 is TGCGCCAGCAGCGCTACAGGGGGCCCGGATCAGCCCCAGCATTTT. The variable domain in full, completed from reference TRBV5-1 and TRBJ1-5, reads KAGVTQTPRYLIKTRGQQVTLSCSPISGHRSVSWYQQTPGQGLQFLFEYFSETQRNKGNFPGRFSGRQFSNSRSEMNVSTLELGDSALYLCASSATGGPDQPQHFGDGTRLSIL.

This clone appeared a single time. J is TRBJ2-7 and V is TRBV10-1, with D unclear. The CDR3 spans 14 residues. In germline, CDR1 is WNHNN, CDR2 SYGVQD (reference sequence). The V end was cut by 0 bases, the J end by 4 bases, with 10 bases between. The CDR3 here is CASSESRTSYEQYF. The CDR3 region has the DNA TGCGCCAGCAGTGAGTCACGAACCAGTTACGAGCAGTACTTC.

This chain's CDR3 is CASSDLVDEQYF. CDR3 nucleotides: TGTGCCAGCAGTGACCTGGTGGACGAGCAGTACTTC. The chain is built from TRBV25-1 and TRBJ2-7; no firm D call. The CDR3 consists of 12 residues. V was shortened by 3 bases and J by 5 bases, with 8 bases between the two germline ends. Germline CDR1 reads MGHDK; CDR2 reads SYGVNS.